The rows below give T cell receptor beta chains drawn from one sample of a study of blood T cell repertoires in COVID-19. Using immunoSEQ multiplex PCR, the repertoire was profiled, and TCRdb retains in-frame clones only, with some absent. The sample holds about 190,000 clones, approximately 79% seen once. The sequenced material came from peripheral blood. The receptors stem from a man aged 50-60 years who had recovered from COVID-19. Both conserved end residues are part of each CDR3. D genes are given only for firm matches. Not every row has a clone size; where given, it reads once, few, many or a size class.

V	size	J	D	DNA	CDR3
TRBV13	.	TRBJ2-1	.	TGTGCCAGCAGTCGGGATGAGCAGTTCTTC	CASSRDEQFF
TRBV7-9	.	TRBJ2-7	TRBD1	TGTGCCAGCAGCTTAGTGGACAGGGTATTTTGGACCTACGAGCAGTACTTC	CASSLVDRVFWTYEQYF
TRBV19	few	TRBJ1-2	.	TGTGCCAGTAGTATTCGATTTCAGGGCTTTGGCTACACCTTC	CASSIRFQGFGYTF
TRBV6-2/TRBV6-3	.	TRBJ1-2	.	TGTGCCAGCAGTTACCCGGTAGAGGCTAACGGCTACACCTTC	CASSYPVEANGYTF
TRBV5-1	.	TRBJ2-2	.	TGCGCCAGCAGCTTGGATTCCAGTCGTCCCGGGGAGCTGTTTTTT	CASSLDSSRPGELFF
TRBV27	.	TRBJ2-3	.	TGTGCCAGCAGTCCAATTAGAGTAAGCACAGATACGCAGTATTTT	CASSPIRVSTDTQYF
TRBV30	.	TRBJ1-2	TRBD1	TGTGCCTGGAGTATGGGGGCAGGGGGCGCTTATGGCTACACCTTC	CAWSMGAGGAYGYTF
TRBV6-5	.	TRBJ1-2	TRBD1	TGTGCCAGCAGTCACAGGGGTTTCTATGGCTACACCTTC	CASSHRGFYGYTF
TRBV7-3	.	TRBJ2-1	.	TGTGCCAGCAGCTTGGGGGGACTGGCAAATGAGCAGTTCTTC	CASSLGGLANEQFF
TRBV29-1	.	TRBJ2-1	.	TGCAGCGTGTTCCAGGGGAGTGAGCAGTTCTTC	CSVFQGSEQFF
TRBV5-4	.	TRBJ2-1	TRBD2	TGTGCCAGCAGCCGCTCTACTGGGACTAGCGGGAGGGCTCAGTTCTTC	CASSRSTGTSGRAQFF
TRBV27	.	TRBJ2-7	TRBD2	TGTGCCAGCAGTTTATATCGGGGGGCCTACGAGCAGTACTTC	CASSLYRGAYEQYF
TRBV7-9	.	TRBJ2-7	TRBD2	TGTGCCAGCAGCTTACGGACTAGCGGGAGCTCCGAGCAGTACTTC	CASSLRTSGSSEQYF
TRBV11-2	.	TRBJ2-7	.	TGTGCCAGCAGCTTAGGGCGACTACACCTATTAGGAGAGCAGTACTTC	CASSLGRLHLLGEQYF
TRBV7-8	.	TRBJ2-2	.	TGTGCCAGCAGCCTGGGGTTAGGGGCATCGAACACCGGGGAGCTGTTTTTT	CASSLGLGASNTGELFF
TRBV12-3/TRBV12-4	.	TRBJ1-1	.	TGTGCCAGCAGCCCGGGGGGGCGCCATGAAGCTTTCTTT	CASSPGGRHEAFF
TRBV18	.	TRBJ2-3	.	TGTGCCAGCTCATCGGAGACAGGCACAGATACGCAGTATTTT	CASSSETGTDTQYF
TRBV30	.	TRBJ1-1	.	TGTGCCTGGAGTCGTACGGGGGGTGAGGGCACTGAAGCTTTCTTT	CAWSRTGGEGTEAFF
TRBV19	once	TRBJ2-2	.	TGTGCCAGCGGGAACACCGGGGAGCTGTTTTTT	CASGNTGELFF
TRBV6-5	.	TRBJ2-5	TRBD1	TGTGCCAGCAGTACAGGGGTAGAGACCCAGTACTTC	CASSTGVETQYF
TRBV5-1	.	TRBJ2-6	.	TGCGCCAGCAGCTTGGCGAGGGGGTCTGGGGCCAACGTCCTGACTTTC	CASSLARGSGANVLTF
TRBV19	.	TRBJ2-2	TRBD2	TGTGCCAGTAGGCCGACTAGCGGGAGGGTCGGGGCCGGGGAGCTGTTTTTT	CASRPTSGRVGAGELFF
TRBV5-1	.	TRBJ1-4	.	TGCGCCAGCAGCTCATACAGAGAATCAACTAATGAAAAACTGTTTTTT	CASSSYRESTNEKLFF
TRBV27	.	TRBJ1-1	.	TGTGCCAGCAGTCGATACCATCAGTCAGGTCTTGAAGCTTTCTTT	CASSRYHQSGLEAFF
TRBV5-1	.	TRBJ2-5	.	TGCGCCAGCCGCCCCTTAGCGGTTTCGTGGACCCAGTACTTC	CASRPLAVSWTQYF
TRBV28	.	TRBJ2-7	TRBD1	TGTGCCAGCTGGTCACAGGGGAAACGTGATGGCGAGCAGTACTTC	CASWSQGKRDGEQYF
TRBV5-1	.	TRBJ2-2	.	TGCGCCAGCCGCTTATCAGAGGGTTACACCGGGGAGCTGTTTTTT	CASRLSEGYTGELFF